The rows below give T cell receptor beta chains drawn from one sample of a study of T cell repertoires in cytomegalovirus infection. Their target antigens are unknown. TCRdb passed the reads through MiXCR, listing each CDR3 protein once. The table includes approximately 89,000 distinct CDR3 sequences, over 25% detected once. This specimen was CD8+ T cells from cultured PBMCs, taken from culture after CMV antigen stimulation. The source of these receptors is a human donor in good health (CMV status not recorded). Some clones in this sample may be carry-over from other donors' samples. CDR3s include the opening cysteine and the closing phenylalanine or tryptophan. The D gene is left open where the match is weak. Clone size, where shown, is once, few, many, or a class for clones that have expanded.

V gene	D gene	clone size	J gene	CDR3 DNA	CDR3 protein
TRBV10-3	.	.	TRBJ2-6	TGTGCCATCACGGGGTCCCCTGGGGCCAACGTCCTGACTTTC	CAITGSPGANVLTF
TRBV2	.	.	TRBJ2-1	TGTGCCAGCAGTGATGGGGTGATGGGGTACAATGAGCAGTTCTTC	CASSDGVMGYNEQFF
TRBV6-1	TRBD2	.	TRBJ2-5	TGTGCCAGCAGTGCGACGCTCACTAGCGGGGGGCCTCAAGAGACCCAGTACTTC	CASSATLTSGGPQETQYF
TRBV5-1	TRBD2	many	TRBJ2-7	TGCGCCAGCAGCCGGGGACTAATCTACGAGCAGTACTTC	CASSRGLIYEQYF
TRBV7-9	TRBD1	.	TRBJ1-5	TGTGCCAGCAGCTTAGCCGGAGGGGGCAGCAATCAGCCCCAGCATTTT	CASSLAGGGSNQPQHF
TRBV27	.	.	TRBJ2-4	TGTGCCAGCAGTTTATCCTCGACAGCAGCCAAAAACATTCAGTACTTC	CASSLSSTAAKNIQYF
TRBV12-3/TRBV12-4	.	.	TRBJ1-5	TGTGCCAGCAGTACCGGGACCCTCTATAGCAATCAGCCCCAGCATTTT	CASSTGTLYSNQPQHF
TRBV4-1	.	.	TRBJ2-5	TGCGCCAGCAGCCAAGTAGGAGGGTTCCAAGAGACCCAGTACTTC	CASSQVGGFQETQYF
TRBV27	TRBD1	once	TRBJ1-5	TGTGCCAGCAGCTACAGGGGGCGAAGCAATCAGCCCCAGCATTTT	CASSYRGRSNQPQHF
TRBV19	.	.	TRBJ2-1	TGTGCCAGTAGTCCGGGGCCTCCCAATGAGCAGTTCTTC	CASSPGPPNEQFF
TRBV20-1	TRBD1	.	TRBJ1-1	TGCAGTGCTGACGGACAGGCTGAAGCTTTCTTT	CSADGQAEAFF
TRBV28	.	few	TRBJ1-3	TGTGCCAGCAGCTCCAGAGAGTATCCCTCTGGAAACACCATATATTTT	CASSSREYPSGNTIYF
TRBV12-3/TRBV12-4	.	few	TRBJ2-7	TGTGCCAGCAGTTTAAGGGACCCCTACGAGCAGTACTTC	CASSLRDPYEQYF
TRBV19	.	few	TRBJ1-2	TGTGCCAGTAGTTCTCAAATGGGTGAGGACTATGGCTACACCTTC	CASSSQMGEDYGYTF
TRBV7-8	.	many	TRBJ2-4	TGTGCCAGCAGCCCTCACAGGGTGCCTGGGGAAAACATTCAGTACTTC	CASSPHRVPGENIQYF
TRBV27	TRBD2	many	TRBJ2-3	TGTGCCAGCAGACTAGCGGGGGGGCTGGGAGATACGCAGTATTTT	CASRLAGGLGDTQYF
TRBV2	.	.	TRBJ2-3	TGTGCCAGCAGTGATCCGGGGGAGCAGGATACGCAGTATTTT	CASSDPGEQDTQYF
TRBV27	.	.	TRBJ2-5	TGTGCCAGCAGAGGCCCTGGGGTGACCCAGTACTTC	CASRGPGVTQYF
TRBV11-2	TRBD1	many	TRBJ1-6	TGTGCCAGCAGCTTCGGCCGGGACAGTAGCTCACCCCTCCACTTT	CASSFGRDSSSPLHF
TRBV9	.	.	TRBJ2-6	TGTGCCAGCAGCCTTACCACGGGAGCCCACTCTGGGGCCAACGTCCTGACTTTC	CASSLTTGAHSGANVLTF
TRBV7-6	TRBD2	few	TRBJ2-7	TGTGCCAGCAGCCCGTATAGCGGGGGGGAATACGAGCAGTACTTC	CASSPYSGGEYEQYF
TRBV5-1	.	few	TRBJ1-2	TGCGCCAGCAGCTGGGAAGGGACGATCACGAATGGCTACACCTTC	CASSWEGTITNGYTF
TRBV6-6	.	.	TRBJ1-1	TGTGCCAGCAGCCGGTTGGGCACTGAAGCTTTCTTT	CASSRLGTEAFF
TRBV6-1	TRBD2	many	TRBJ2-5	TGTGCCAGCACGATAGCGGGGGGCCAGGAGACCCAGTACTTC	CASTIAGGQETQYF
TRBV15	TRBD2	.	TRBJ2-1	TGTGCCACCAGCAGTGGGCCGGGGACTAGCGGGGCCAATGAGCAGTTCTTC	CATSSGPGTSGANEQFF
TRBV7-2	.	many	TRBJ1-3	TGTGCCAGCATCCTAGAGCCTGGAATAGACACCATATATTTT	CASILEPGIDTIYF
TRBV19	.	.	TRBJ1-1	TGTGCCAGTAGTCCGGTGTGGACTGAAGCTTTCTTT	CASSPVWTEAFF
TRBV20-1	.	many	TRBJ1-4	TGCAGTGCACGGCTCCCCCGTAATGAAAAACTGTTTTTT	CSARLPRNEKLFF
TRBV19	TRBD1	many	TRBJ2-7	TGTGCCAGTAGTCCCCGGACAGGGGGCCACTACGAGCAGTACTTC	CASSPRTGGHYEQYF
TRBV7-6	TRBD1	few	TRBJ1-1	TGTGCCAGCAGGCAGGGACAGGGGAACACTGAAGCTTTCTTT	CASRQGQGNTEAFF
TRBV2	TRBD1	.	TRBJ2-7	TGTGCCAGCAGTGCAAACAGGGGAATCTGGCTCGGGTTCTACGAGCAGTACTTC	CASSANRGIWLGFYEQYF
TRBV6-5	.	many	TRBJ1-3	TGTGCCAGCAGTTACTCTGGCTCTGGAAACACCATATATTTT	CASSYSGSGNTIYF
TRBV28	.	.	TRBJ2-7	TGTGCCAGCACCAGGGGGGGGACCCTTACCTGGGAGCAGTACTTC	CASTRGGTLTWEQYF
TRBV12-3/TRBV12-4	.	few	TRBJ2-3	TGTGCCAGCAGGGGGATGGGCCCTAGCACAGATACGCAGTATTTT	CASRGMGPSTDTQYF
TRBV4-3	.	few	TRBJ2-7	TGCGCCAGCAGCCAAATGGACGGGTCCTACGAGCAGTACTTC	CASSQMDGSYEQYF
TRBV19	.	few	TRBJ1-1	TGTGCCAGTAGTCACGGGGCCCGAGGGAACACTGAAGCTTTCTTT	CASSHGARGNTEAFF
TRBV7-3	.	.	TRBJ1-6	TGTGCCAGCAGCCCCACGGGGCAGGGCTATAATTCACCCCTCCACTTT	CASSPTGQGYNSPLHF
TRBV7-9	TRBD1	few	TRBJ1-5	TGTGCCAGCAGCTCGGGACAGGGGATTCAGCCCCAGCATTTT	CASSSGQGIQPQHF
TRBV7-2	TRBD1	.	TRBJ1-2	TGTGCCTGCAGCGAACCTAGGCAGGGGGCGAGAGGCTACACCTTC	CACSEPRQGARGYTF
TRBV7-6	TRBD1	.	TRBJ1-6	TGTGCCAGCAGTTCCGACAGGGGTAATTCACCCCTCCACTTT	CASSSDRGNSPLHF
TRBV7-2	.	many	TRBJ2-7	TGTGCCAGCAGCTGGGGTCCGGGTCCCTCCTACGAGCAGTACTTC	CASSWGPGPSYEQYF
TRBV28	.	few	TRBJ2-1	TGTGCCAGCAGTTTAGGAGCCGTCAATGAGCAGTTCTTC	CASSLGAVNEQFF
TRBV28	TRBD1	many	TRBJ1-5	TGTGCCAGCAGTTTCCCCCGGACAGGGGCTAATCAGCCCCAGCATTTT	CASSFPRTGANQPQHF
TRBV7-9	.	.	TRBJ2-7	TGTGCCAGCAGCCCTCAATCAAGGGGCGAGCAGTACTTC	CASSPQSRGEQYF
TRBV4-2	.	.	TRBJ2-1	TGTGCCAGCAGCCAAGATCTTGGTGACAATGAGCAGTTCTTC	CASSQDLGDNEQFF
TRBV12-3/TRBV12-4	.	few	TRBJ2-1	TGTGCCAGCAGGCCTGACAGAAATGAGCAGTTCTTC	CASRPDRNEQFF
TRBV7-6	.	.	TRBJ2-1	TGTGCCAGCAGCCCACAGGGGGGGGGGCCTAATGAGCAGTTCTTC	CASSPQGGGPNEQFF
TRBV12-3/TRBV12-4	.	.	TRBJ2-2	TGTGCCAGCAGTTTAACCGGGGGCAACACCGGGGAGCTGTTTTTT	CASSLTGGNTGELFF
TRBV20-1	TRBD2	.	TRBJ2-7	TGCAGTACAACCGGGACTAGCGGGGTTTCGAGCTCCTACGAGCAGTACTTC	CSTTGTSGVSSSYEQYF
TRBV2	.	.	TRBJ1-1	TGTGCCAGCAGTGAGGGGGGGCAGGGCACTGAAGCTTTCTTT	CASSEGGQGTEAFF
TRBV27	.	.	TRBJ2-7	TGTGCCAGCAGTTCAGGGGAGCGCTACGAGCAGTACTTC	CASSSGERYEQYF
TRBV7-6	.	.	TRBJ1-5	TGTGCCAGCAGCTTAGCGAGAGGGGAAAGCAATCAGCCCCAGCATTTT	CASSLARGESNQPQHF
TRBV14	.	.	TRBJ1-2	TGTGCCAGCAGCCCAGGACTGAGATATGGCTACACCTTC	CASSPGLRYGYTF
TRBV13	TRBD2	.	TRBJ2-5	TGTGCCAGCAGCAGAGCGGGGGAAGAGACCCAGTACTTC	CASSRAGEETQYF
TRBV2	.	.	TRBJ2-7	TGTGCCAGCATCACCCCGGACAGCTACGAGCAGTACTTC	CASITPDSYEQYF
TRBV3-1	TRBD2	few	TRBJ2-7	TGTGCCAGCAGCCAAAGGGGTCCCCTAGCGGGGGCCCGCTACGAGCAGTACTTC	CASSQRGPLAGARYEQYF
TRBV6-5	.	.	TRBJ2-2	TGTGCCAGCAGTTACTCGGTGGTCGGGGAGCTGTTTTTT	CASSYSVVGELFF